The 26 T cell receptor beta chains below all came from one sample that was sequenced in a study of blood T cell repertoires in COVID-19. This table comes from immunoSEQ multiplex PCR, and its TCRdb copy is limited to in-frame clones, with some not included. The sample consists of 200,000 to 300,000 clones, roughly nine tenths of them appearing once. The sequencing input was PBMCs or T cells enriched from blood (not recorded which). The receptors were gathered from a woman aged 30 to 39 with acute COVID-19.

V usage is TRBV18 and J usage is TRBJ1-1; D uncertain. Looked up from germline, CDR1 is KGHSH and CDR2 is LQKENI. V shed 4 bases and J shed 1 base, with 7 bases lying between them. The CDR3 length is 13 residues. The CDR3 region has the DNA TGTGCCAGCTCACGCCGGGAGAACACTGAAGCTTTCTTT. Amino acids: CASSRRENTEAFF. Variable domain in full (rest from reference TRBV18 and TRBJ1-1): NAGVMQNPRHLVRRRGQEARLRCSPMKGHSHVYWYRQLPEEGLKFMVYLQKENIIDESGMPKERFSAEFPKEGPSILRIQQVVRGDSAAYFCASSRRENTEAFFGQGTRLTVV.

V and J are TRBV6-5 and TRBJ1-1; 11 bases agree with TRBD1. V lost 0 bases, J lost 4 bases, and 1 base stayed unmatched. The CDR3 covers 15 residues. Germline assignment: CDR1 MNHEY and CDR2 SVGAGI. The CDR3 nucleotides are TGTGCCAGCAGTTACTCAGGACAGGGGGCCACTGAAGCTTTCTTT. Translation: CASSYSGQGATEAFF.

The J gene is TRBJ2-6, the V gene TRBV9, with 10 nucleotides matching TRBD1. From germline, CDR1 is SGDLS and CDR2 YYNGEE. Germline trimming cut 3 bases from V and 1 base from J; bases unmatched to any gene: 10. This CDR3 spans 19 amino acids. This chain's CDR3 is CASSEPPGTGESGANVLTF. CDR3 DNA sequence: TGTGCCAGCAGCGAACCACCCGGGACAGGGGAGTCTGGGGCCAACGTCCTGACTTTC. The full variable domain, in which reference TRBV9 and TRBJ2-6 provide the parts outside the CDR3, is DSGVTQTPKHLITATGQRVTLRCSPRSGDLSVYWYQQSLDQGLQFLIQYYNGEERAKGNILERFSAQQFPDLHSELNLSSLELGDSALYFCASSEPPGTGESGANVLTFGAGSRLTVL.

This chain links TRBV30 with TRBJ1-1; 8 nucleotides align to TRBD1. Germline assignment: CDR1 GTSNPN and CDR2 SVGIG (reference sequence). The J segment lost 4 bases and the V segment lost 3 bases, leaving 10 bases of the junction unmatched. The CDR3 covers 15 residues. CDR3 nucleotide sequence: TGTGCCTGGAGCAACCCCGGACAGGGACGCACTGAAGCTTTCTTT. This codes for CAWSNPGQGRTEAFF.

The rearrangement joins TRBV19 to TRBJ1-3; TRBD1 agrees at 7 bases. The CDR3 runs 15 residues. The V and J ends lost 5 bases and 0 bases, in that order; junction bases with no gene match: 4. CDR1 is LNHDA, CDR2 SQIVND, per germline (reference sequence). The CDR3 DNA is TGTGCCAGTAGTCGGACAGGCCGCTCTGGAAACACCATATATTTT. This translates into CASSRTGRSGNTIYF. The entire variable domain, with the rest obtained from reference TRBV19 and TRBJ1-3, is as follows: DGGITQSPKYLFRKEGQNVTLSCEQNLNHDAMYWYRQDPGQGLRLIYYSQIVNDFQKGDIAEGYSVSREKKESFPLTVTSAQKNPTAFYLCASSRTGRSGNTIYFGEGSWLTVV.

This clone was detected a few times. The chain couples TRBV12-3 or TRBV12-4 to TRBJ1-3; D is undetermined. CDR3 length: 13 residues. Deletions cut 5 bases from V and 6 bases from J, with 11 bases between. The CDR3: CASSPSLVNTIYF. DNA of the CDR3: TGTGCCAGCAGTCCTAGCCTGGTAAACACCATATATTTT.

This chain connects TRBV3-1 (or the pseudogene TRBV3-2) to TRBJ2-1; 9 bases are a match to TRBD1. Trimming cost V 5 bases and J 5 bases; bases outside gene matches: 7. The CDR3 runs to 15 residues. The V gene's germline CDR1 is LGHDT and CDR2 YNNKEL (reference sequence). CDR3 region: CASSSRDRVDNEQFF. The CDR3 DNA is TGTGCCAGCAGCTCCCGGGACAGGGTCGACAATGAGCAGTTCTTC.

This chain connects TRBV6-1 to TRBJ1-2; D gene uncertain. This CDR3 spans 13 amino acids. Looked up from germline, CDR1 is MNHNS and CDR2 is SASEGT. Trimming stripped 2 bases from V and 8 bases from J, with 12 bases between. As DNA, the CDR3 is TGTGCCAGCAGTGAATCGGGGTATGTGGGCTACACCTTC. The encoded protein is CASSESGYVGYTF.

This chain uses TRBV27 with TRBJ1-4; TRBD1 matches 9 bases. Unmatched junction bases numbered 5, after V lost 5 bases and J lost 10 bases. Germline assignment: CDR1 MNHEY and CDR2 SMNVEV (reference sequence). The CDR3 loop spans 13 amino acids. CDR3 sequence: CASSGTGQGKLFF. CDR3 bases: TGTGCCAGCAGTGGGACAGGGCAGGGAAAACTGTTTTTT.

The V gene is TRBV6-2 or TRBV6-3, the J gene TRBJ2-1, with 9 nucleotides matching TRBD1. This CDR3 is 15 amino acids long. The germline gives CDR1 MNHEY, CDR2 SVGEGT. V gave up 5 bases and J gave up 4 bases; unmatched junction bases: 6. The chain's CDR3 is CASSRTGGRYNEQFF. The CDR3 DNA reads TGTGCCAGCAGTAGAACAGGGGGCCGGTACAATGAGCAGTTCTTC.

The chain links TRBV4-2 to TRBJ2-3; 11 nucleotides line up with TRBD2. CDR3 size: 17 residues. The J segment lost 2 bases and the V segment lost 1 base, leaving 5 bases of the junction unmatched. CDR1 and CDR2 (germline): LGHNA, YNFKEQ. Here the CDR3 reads CASSQVSGGGDTDTQYF. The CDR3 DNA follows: TGTGCCAGCAGCCAAGTTAGCGGGGGGGGCGACACAGATACGCAGTATTTT.

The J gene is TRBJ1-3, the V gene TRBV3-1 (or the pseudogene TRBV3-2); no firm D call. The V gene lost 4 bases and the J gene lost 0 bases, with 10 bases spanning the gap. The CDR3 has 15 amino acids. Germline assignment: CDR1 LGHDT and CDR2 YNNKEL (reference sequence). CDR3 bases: TGTGCCAGCAGCCGGTTAGGAGGCTCTGGAAACACCATATATTTT. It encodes CASSRLGGSGNTIYF.

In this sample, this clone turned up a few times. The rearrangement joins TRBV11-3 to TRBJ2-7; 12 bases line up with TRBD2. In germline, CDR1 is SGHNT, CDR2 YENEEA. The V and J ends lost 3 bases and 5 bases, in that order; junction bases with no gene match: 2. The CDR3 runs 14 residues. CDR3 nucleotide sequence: TGTGCCAGCAGCTTTACTAGCGGGGGGCACGAGCAGTACTTC. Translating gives CASSFTSGGHEQYF.

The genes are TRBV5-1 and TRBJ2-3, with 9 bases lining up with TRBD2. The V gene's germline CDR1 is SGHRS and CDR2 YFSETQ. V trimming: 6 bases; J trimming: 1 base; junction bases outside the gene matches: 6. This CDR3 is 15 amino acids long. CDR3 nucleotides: TGCGCCAGCACTGTAAGCGGGGGGCGCACAGATACGCAGTATTTT. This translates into CASTVSGGRTDTQYF.

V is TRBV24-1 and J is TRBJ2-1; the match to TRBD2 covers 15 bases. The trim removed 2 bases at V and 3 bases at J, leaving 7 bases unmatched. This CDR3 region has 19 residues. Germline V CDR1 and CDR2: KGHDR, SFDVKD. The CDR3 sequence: CATSDSGTSGGPGYNEQFF. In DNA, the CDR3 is TGTGCCACCAGTGATTCGGGGACTAGCGGGGGGCCCGGCTACAATGAGCAGTTCTTC.

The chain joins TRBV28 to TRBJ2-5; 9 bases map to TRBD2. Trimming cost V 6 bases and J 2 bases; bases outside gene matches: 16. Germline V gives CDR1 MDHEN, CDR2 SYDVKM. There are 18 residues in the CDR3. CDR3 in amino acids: CASRNSRSGGFRQETQYF. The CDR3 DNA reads TGTGCCAGCAGAAATTCGAGAAGCGGGGGGTTTCGACAAGAGACCCAGTACTTC. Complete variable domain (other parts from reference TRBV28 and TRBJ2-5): DVKVTQSSRYLVKRTGEKVFLECVQDMDHENMFWYRQDPGLGLRLIYFSYDVKMKEKGDIPEGYSVSREKKERFSLILESASTNQTSMYLCASRNSRSGGFRQETQYFGPGTRLLVL.

This chain's CDR3 is CATSDSGFRAFF. The CDR3, as DNA: TGTGCCACCAGTGATTCGGGGTTCCGAGCTTTCTTT. V gene TRBV24-1 combines with J gene TRBJ1-1; no clear D. Per germline, CDR1 KGHDR and CDR2 SFDVKD. Trimming left V 2 bases short and J 10 bases short, with 10 bases between. This CDR3 has 12 amino acids.

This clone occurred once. CDR3 in DNA: TGCGCCAGCAGCCGGGAACCGGGACAGGGGAGCTCTGGGGCCAACGTCCTGACTTTC. This encodes CASSREPGQGSSGANVLTF. This chain joins TRBV4-1 and TRBJ2-6, with 10 bases lining up with TRBD1. Germline CDR1 and CDR2: MGHRA and YSYEKL. The CDR3 has 19 residues. J was trimmed by 0 bases and V by 4 bases; bases with no gene match: 9.

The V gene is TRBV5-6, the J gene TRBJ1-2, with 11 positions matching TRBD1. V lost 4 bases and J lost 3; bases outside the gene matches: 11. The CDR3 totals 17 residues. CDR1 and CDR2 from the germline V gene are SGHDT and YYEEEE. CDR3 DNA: TGTGCCAGCAGCCTGGGGACAGGGGGGGACGTGGACTATGGCTACACCTTC. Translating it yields CASSLGTGGDVDYGYTF.

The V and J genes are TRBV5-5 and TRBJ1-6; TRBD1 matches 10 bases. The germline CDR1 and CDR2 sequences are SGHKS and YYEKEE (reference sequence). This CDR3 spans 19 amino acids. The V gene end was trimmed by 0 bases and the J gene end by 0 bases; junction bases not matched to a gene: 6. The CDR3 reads CASSLGDRGLSSYNSPLHF. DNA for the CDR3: TGTGCCAGCAGCTTGGGGGACAGGGGCCTGAGCTCCTATAATTCACCCCTCCACTTT.

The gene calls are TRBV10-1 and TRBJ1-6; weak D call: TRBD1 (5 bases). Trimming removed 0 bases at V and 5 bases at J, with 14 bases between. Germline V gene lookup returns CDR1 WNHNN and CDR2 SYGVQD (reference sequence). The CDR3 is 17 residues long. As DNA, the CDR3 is TGCGCCAGCAGTGAGTCCATGACAGAAGTGGATAATTCACCCCTCCACTTT. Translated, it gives CASSESMTEVDNSPLHF.

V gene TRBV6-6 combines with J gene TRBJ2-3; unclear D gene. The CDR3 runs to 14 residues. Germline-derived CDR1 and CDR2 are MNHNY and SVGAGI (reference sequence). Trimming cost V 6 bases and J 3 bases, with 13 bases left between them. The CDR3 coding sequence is TGTGCCAGCAGGCGGATCCTCGGGACAGATACGCAGTATTTT. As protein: CASRRILGTDTQYF.

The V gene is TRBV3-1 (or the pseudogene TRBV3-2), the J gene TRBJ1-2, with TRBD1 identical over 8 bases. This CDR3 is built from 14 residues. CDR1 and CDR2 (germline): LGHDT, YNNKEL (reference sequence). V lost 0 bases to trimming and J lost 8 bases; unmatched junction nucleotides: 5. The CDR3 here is CASSQESDRGGYTF. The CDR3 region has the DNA TGTGCCAGCAGCCAAGAAAGTGACAGGGGAGGCTACACCTTC.

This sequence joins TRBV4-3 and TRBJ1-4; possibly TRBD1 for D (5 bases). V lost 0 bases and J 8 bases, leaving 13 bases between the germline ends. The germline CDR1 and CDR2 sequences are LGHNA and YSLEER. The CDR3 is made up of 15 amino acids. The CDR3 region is CASSQERRGREKLFF. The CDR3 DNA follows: TGCGCCAGCAGCCAAGAGCGGAGGGGACGCGAAAAACTGTTTTTT.

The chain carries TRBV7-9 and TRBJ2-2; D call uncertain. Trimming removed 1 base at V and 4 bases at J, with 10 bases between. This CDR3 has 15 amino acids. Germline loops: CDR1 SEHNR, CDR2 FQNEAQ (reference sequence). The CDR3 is CASSLDGVITGELFF. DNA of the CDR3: TGTGCCAGCAGCTTAGACGGAGTAATCACCGGGGAGCTGTTTTTT. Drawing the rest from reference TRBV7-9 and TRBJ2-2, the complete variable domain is DTGVSQNPRHKITKRGQNVTFRCDPISEHNRLYWYRQTLGQGPEFLTYFQNEAQLEKSRLLSDRFSAERPKGSFSTLEIQRTEQGDSAMYLCASSLDGVITGELFFGEGSRLTVL.

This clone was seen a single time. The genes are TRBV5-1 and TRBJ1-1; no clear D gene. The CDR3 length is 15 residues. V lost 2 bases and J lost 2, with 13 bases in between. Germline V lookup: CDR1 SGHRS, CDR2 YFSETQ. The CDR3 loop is CASSFILATNTEAFF. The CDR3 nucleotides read TGCGCCAGCAGCTTTATCCTCGCAACAAACACTGAAGCTTTCTTT.